The subject of this entry is one TCR beta chain. The target antigen is unknown. This sample was included in a study of shared clonotypes between healthy human individuals. Study background: Three CD4 naive, three CD4 memory, two CD8 naive and one CD8 memory plate were used per donor.

Study-level results: Large depth notwithstanding, sorted-subset sequencing proved incomplete by rarefaction. Generally, naive subsets (rather than memory subsets) showed larger estimated richness.

The method was immunoSEQ multiplex PCR; TCRdb's version includes in-frame clones alone and lacks a portion of them. The table has around 980,000 clones, 70% to 80% seen once. V lost 4 bases, J lost 5 bases, and 12 bases stayed unmatched. The CDR3 runs 16 residues. CDR1 and CDR2 (germline): SGHRS, YFSETQ. The specimen was memory CD4+ T cells from PBMCs. Sample subset: CD45RA-negative fraction. This receptor was obtained from a man younger than 30 in good health. Some clones in this sample may be carry-over from other donors' samples. The chain recombines TRBV5-1 with TRBJ1-1; 9 bases line up with TRBD1. Written as DNA, the CDR3 is TGCGCCAGCAGCCCCCCGGGACAGGGTGTTCGGACTGAAGCTTTCTTT. Translating it yields CASSPPGQGVRTEAFF.